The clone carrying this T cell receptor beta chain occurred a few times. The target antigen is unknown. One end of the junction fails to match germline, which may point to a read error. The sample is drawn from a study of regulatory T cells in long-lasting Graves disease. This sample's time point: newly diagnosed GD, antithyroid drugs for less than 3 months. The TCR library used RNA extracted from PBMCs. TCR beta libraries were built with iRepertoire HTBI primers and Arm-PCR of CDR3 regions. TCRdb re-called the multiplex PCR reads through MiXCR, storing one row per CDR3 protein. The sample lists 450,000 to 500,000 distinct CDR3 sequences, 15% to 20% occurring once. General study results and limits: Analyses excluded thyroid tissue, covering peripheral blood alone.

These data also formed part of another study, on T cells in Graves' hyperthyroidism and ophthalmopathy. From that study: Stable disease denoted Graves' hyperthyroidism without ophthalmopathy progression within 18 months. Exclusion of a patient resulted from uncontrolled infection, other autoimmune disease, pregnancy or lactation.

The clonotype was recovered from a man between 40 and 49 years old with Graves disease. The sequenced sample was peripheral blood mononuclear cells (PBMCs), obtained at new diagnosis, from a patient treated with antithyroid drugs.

The CDR3 protein is CASGLGPGRNQPQHF. For the CDR3, the DNA is TGCGCCAGCGGCTTGGGACCGGGCCGCAATCAGCCCCAGCATTTT. This chain uses TRBV5-1 with TRBJ1-5; perhaps TRBD1 as D (5 bases). The germline CDR1 and CDR2 sequences are SGHRS and YFSETQ. The CDR3 consists of 15 residues.